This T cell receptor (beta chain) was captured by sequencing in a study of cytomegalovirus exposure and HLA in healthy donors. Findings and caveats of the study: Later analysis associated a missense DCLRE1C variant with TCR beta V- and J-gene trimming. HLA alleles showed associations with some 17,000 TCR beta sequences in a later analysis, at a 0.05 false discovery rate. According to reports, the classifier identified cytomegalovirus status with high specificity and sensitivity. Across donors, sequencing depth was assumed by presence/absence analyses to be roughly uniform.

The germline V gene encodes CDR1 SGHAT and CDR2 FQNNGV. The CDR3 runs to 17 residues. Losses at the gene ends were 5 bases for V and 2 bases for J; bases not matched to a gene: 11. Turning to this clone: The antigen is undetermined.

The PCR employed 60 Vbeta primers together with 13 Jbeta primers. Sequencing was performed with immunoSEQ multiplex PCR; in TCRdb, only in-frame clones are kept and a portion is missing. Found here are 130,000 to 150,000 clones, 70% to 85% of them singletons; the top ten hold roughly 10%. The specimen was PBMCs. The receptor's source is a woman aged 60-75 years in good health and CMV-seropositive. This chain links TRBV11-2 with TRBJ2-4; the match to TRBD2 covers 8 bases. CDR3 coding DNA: TGTGCCAGCAGCCCCGGACTAGCCTCGGGAACCAAAAACATTCAGTACTTC. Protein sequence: CASSPGLASGTKNIQYF.